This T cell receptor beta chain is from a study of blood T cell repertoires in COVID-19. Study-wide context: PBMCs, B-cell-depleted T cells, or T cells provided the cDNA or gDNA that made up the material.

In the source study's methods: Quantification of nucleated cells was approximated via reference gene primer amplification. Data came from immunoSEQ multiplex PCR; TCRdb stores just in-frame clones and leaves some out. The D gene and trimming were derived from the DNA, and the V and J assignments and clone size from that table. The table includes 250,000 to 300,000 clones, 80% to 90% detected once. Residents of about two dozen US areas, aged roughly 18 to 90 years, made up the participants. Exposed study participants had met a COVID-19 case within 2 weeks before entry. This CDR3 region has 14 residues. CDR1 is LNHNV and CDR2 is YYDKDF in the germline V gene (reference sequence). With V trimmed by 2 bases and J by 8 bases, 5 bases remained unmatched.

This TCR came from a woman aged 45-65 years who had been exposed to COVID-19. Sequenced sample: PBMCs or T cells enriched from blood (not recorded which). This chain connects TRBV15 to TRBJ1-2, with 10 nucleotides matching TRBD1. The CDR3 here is CATSRPTGGRGYTF. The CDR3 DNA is TGTGCCACCAGCAGACCGACAGGGGGCAGGGGCTACACCTTC.